Listed here is a single T cell receptor beta chain. This entry is derived from a study of control samples from healthy donors and cancer patients. TCRdb's copy holds only in-frame clones and misses some; the assay was immunoSEQ multiplex PCR. The table lists under 150,000 clones, about nine tenths of them singletons. The sequenced sample consisted of blood. This TCR derives from a young woman in good health.

CDR3 in DNA: TGTGCCAGCAGCTTGCTAGGGGGCACTGAAGCTTTCTTT. It translates to CASSLLGGTEAFF. V and J are TRBV5-6 and TRBJ1-1, with D perhaps matching TRBD1 (6 bases). Deletions cut 1 base from V and 4 bases from J, with 8 bases between. The CDR3 sequence is 13 residues long. Per the germline V gene, CDR1 is SGHDT and CDR2 is YYEEEE.